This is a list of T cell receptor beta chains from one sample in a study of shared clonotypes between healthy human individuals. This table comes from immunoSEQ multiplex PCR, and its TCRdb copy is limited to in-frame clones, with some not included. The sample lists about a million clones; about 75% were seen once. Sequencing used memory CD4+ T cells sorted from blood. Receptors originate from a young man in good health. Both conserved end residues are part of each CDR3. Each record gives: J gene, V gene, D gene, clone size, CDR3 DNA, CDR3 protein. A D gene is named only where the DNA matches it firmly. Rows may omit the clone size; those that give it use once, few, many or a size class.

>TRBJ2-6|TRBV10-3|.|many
TGTGCCATCAGTGATCTAGGGGGTGGGGCCAACGTCCTGACTTTC
CAISDLGGGANVLTF
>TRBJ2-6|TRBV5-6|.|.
TGTGCCAGCAGCTTCTTTATGGCCGACGCCAACGTCCTGACTTTC
CASSFFMADANVLTF
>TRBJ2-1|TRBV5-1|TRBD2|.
TGCGCCAGCAGCTCGGGACTAGCGGTAAGGGGTGAGCAGTTCTTC
CASSSGLAVRGEQFF
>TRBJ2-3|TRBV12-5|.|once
TGTGCTAGTGGAAATTTACCGGCCAGCACAGATACGCAGTATTTT
CASGNLPASTDTQYF
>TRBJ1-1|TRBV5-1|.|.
TGCGCCAGCAGCTCAGGACAGCTAAACACTGAAGCTTTCTTT
CASSSGQLNTEAFF
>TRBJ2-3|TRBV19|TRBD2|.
TGTGCCAGTAGTAAGCGGGAGATAACAAAGGCACGCACAGATACGCAGTATTTT
CASSKREITKARTDTQYF
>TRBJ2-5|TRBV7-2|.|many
TGTGCCAGCAGCTTAGGATACAGGCAAGAGACCCAGTACTTC
CASSLGYRQETQYF
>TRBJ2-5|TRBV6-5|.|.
TGTGCCAGCAGGACCGAGATAACCCGACAAGAGACCCAGTACTTC
CASRTEITRQETQYF
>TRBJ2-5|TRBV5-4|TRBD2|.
TGTGCCACCCTCAGCGGGAATGGAGAGACCCAGTACTTC
CATLSGNGETQYF
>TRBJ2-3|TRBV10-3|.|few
TGTGCCATCAGGAACACAGATACGCAGTATTTT
CAIRNTDTQYF
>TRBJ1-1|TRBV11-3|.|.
TGTGCCAGCAGTTCAGGTCTCTTCACTGAAGCTTTCTTT
CASSSGLFTEAFF
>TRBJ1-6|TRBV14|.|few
TGTGCCAGCAGCGGCGGGAGGGGGTGGAATTCACCCCTCCACTTT
CASSGGRGWNSPLHF
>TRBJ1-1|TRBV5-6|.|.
TGTGCCAGCAGCAGAATACAGGGTGGAAACACTGAAGCTTTCTTT
CASSRIQGGNTEAFF
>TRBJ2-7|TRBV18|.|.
TGTGCCAGCTCACCGGACCCGACCTACGAGCAGTACTTC
CASSPDPTYEQYF